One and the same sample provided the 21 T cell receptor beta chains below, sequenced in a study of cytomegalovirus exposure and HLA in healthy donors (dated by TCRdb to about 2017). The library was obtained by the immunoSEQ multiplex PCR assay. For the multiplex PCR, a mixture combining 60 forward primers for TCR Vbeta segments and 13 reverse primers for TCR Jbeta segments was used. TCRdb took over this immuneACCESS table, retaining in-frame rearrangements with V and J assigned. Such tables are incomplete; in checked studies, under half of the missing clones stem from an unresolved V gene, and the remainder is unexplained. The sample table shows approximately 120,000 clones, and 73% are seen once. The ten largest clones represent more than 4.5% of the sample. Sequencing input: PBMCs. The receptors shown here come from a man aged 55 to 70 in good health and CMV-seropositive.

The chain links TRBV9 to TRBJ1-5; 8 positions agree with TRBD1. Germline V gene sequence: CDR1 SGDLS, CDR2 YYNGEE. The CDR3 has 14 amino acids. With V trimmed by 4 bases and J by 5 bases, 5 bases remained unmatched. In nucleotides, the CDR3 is TGTGCCAGCAGCTTGGAACAGGGGGATCAGCCCCAGCATTTT. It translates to CASSLEQGDQPQHF.

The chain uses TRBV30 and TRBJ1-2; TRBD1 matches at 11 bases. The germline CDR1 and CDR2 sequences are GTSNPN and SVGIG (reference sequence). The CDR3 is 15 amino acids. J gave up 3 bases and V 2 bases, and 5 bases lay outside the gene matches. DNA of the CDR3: TGTGCCTGGAGTCCCTGGGACAGGGGGGACTATGGCTACACCTTC. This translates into CAWSPWDRGDYGYTF.

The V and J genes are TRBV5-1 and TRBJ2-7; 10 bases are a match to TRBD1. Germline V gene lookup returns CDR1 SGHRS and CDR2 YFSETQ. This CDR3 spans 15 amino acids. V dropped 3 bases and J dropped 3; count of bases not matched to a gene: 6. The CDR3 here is CASSSGTGVGYEQYF. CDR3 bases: TGCGCCAGCAGCTCCGGGACAGGGGTAGGCTACGAGCAGTACTTC.

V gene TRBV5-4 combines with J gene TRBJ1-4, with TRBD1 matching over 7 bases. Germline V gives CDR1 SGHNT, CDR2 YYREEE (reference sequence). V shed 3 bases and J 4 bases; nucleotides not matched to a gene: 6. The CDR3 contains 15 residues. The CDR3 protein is CASSSPGQLNEKLFF. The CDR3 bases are TGTGCCAGCAGCTCGCCGGGACAGCTTAATGAAAAACTGTTTTTT.

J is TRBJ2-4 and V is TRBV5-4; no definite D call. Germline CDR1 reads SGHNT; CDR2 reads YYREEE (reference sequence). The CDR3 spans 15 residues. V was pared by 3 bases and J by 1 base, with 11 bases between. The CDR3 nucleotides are TGTGCCAGCAGCTCGCAATTAGAGGCCAAAAACATTCAGTACTTC. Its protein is CASSSQLEAKNIQYF.

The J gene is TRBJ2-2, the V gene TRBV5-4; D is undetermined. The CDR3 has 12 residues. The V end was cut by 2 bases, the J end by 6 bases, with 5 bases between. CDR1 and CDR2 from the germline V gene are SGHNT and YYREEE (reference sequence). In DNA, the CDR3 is TGTGCCAGCAGCTTTCTAGCCGGGGAGCTGTTTTTT. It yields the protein CASSFLAGELFF.

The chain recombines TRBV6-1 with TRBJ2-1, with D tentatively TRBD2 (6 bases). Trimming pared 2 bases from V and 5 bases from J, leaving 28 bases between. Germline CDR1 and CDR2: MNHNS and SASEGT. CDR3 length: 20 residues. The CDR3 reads CASSEWVGGRMQPKNNEQFF. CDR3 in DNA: TGTGCCAGCAGTGAATGGGTGGGGGGTCGGATGCAGCCGAAAAACAATGAGCAGTTCTTC.

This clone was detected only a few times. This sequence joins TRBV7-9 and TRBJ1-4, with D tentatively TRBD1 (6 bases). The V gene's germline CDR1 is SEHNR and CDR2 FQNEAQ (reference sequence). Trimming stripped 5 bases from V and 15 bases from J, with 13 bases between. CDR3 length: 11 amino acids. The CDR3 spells CASSVGQLMFF. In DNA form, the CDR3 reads TGTGCCAGCAGCGTTGGACAGTTGATGTTTTTT. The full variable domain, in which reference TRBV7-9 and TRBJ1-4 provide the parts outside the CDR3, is DTGVSQNPRHKITKRGQNVTFRCDPISEHNRLYWYRQTLGQGPEFLTYFQNEAQLEKSRLLSDRFSAERPKGSFSTLEIQRTEQGDSAMYLCASSVGQLMFFGSGTQLSVL.

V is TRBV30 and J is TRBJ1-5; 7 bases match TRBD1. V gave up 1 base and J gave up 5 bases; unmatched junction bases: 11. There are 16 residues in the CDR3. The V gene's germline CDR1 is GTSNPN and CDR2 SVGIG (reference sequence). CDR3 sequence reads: CAWSDPQQGWHQPQHF. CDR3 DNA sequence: TGTGCCTGGAGTGATCCACAACAGGGGTGGCATCAGCCCCAGCATTTT.

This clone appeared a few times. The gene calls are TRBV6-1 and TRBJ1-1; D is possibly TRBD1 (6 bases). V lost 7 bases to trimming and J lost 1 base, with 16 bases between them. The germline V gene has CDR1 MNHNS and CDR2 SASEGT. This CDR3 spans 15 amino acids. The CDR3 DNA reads TGTGCCAGCATGATATCGGGGGGGCCGAACACTGAAGCTTTCTTT. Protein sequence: CASMISGGPNTEAFF.

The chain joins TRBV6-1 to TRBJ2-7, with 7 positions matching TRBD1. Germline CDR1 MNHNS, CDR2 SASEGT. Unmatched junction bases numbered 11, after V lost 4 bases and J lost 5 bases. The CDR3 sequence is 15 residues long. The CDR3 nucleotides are TGTGCCAGCAGTGTCCAGACAGGGTGGAGCGACGAGCAGTACTTC. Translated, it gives CASSVQTGWSDEQYF.

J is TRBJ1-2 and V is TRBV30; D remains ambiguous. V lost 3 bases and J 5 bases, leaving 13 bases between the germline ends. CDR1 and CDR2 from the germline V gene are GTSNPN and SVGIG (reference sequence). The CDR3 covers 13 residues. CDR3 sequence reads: CAWSAGPGYGYTF. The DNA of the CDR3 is TGTGCCTGGAGCGCCGGGCCGGGATATGGCTACACCTTC. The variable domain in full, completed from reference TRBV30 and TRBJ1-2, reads SQTIHQWPATLVQPVGSPLSLECTVEGTSNPNLYWYRQAAGRGLQLLFYSVGIGQISSEVPQNLSASRPQDRQFILSSKKLLLSDSGFYLCAWSAGPGYGYTFGSGTRLTVV.

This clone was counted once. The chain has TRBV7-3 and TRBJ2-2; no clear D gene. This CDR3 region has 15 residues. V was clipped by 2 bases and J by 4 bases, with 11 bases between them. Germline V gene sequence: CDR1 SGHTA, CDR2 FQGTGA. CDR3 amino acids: CASSLEPQATGELFF. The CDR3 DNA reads TGTGCCAGCAGCTTAGAGCCGCAAGCCACCGGGGAGCTGTTTTTT.

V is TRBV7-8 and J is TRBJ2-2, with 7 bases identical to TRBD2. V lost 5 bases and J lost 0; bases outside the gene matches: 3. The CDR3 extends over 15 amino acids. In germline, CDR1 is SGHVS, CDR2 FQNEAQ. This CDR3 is CASSPGGSNTGELFF. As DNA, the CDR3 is TGTGCCAGCAGCCCGGGAGGATCGAACACCGGGGAGCTGTTTTTT.

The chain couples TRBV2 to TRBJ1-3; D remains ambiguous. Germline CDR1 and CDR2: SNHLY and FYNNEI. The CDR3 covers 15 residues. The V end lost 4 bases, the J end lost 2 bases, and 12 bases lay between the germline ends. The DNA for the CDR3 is TGTGCCAGCAGTGGAACCCGCTCAGCTGGAAACACCATATATTTT. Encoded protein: CASSGTRSAGNTIYF.

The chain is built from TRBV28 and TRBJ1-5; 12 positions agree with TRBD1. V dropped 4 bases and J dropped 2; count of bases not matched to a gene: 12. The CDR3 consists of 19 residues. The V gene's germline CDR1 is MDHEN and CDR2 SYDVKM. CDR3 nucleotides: TGTGCCAGCAGTTCGGCCGGGACAGGGGGCATACGTGGCAATCAGCCCCAGCATTTT. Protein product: CASSSAGTGGIRGNQPQHF.

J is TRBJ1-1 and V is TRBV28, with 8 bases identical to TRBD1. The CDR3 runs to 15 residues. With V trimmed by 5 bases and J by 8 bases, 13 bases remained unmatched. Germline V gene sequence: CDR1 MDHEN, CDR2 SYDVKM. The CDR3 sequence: CASSDRGPGWSEAFF. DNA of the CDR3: TGTGCCAGCAGTGACAGGGGCCCCGGTTGGTCGGAAGCTTTCTTT.

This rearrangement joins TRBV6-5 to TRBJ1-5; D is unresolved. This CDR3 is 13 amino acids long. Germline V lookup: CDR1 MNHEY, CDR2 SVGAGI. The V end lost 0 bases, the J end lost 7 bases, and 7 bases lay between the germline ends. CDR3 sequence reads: CASSYSIQQPQHF. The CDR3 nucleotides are TGTGCCAGCAGTTACTCGATCCAGCAGCCCCAGCATTTT.

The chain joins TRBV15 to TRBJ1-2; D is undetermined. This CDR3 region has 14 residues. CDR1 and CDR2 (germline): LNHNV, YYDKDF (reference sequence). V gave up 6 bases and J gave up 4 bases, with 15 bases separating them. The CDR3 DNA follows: TGTGCCACCAGGTTTAGAGGAGGAGGCTATGGCTACACCTTC. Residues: CATRFRGGGYGYTF.

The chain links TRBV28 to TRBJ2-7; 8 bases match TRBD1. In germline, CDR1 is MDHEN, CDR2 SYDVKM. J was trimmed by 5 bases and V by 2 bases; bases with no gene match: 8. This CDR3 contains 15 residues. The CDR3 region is CASSLRTGRVNEQYF. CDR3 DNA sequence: TGTGCCAGCAGTTTAAGGACAGGGCGGGTAAACGAGCAGTACTTC. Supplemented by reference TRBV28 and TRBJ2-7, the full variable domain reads DVKVTQSSRYLVKRTGEKVFLECVQDMDHENMFWYRQDPGLGLRLIYFSYDVKMKEKGDIPEGYSVSREKKERFSLILESASTNQTSMYLCASSLRTGRVNEQYFGPGTRLTVT.

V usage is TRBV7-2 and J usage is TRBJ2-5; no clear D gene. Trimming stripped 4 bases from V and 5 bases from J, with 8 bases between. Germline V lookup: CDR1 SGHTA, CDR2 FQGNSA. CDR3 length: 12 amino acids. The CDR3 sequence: CASSSNRETQYF. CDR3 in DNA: TGTGCCAGCAGCTCAAACCGGGAGACCCAGTACTTC.